This T cell receptor (beta chain) was captured by sequencing in a study of metastatic and nonmetastatic thyroid tumors. The study, taken as a whole, reports: Relative to benign nodules, malignant thyroid tumors were reportedly characterized by significantly elevated TCR beta diversity in blood and tumor.

No treatment had been given to any patient before thyroid surgery. Through MiXCR, TCRdb re-clonotyped the PCR reads. The repertoire holds 85,000 to 95,000 clones, under 15% seen once, with 3.6% in the top ten. The sample holds many counts of this clone. Its target is unknown. V was pared by 6 bases and J by 4 bases, with 7 bases of the junction left unmatched. From germline, CDR1 is SQVTM and CDR2 ANQGSEA. The CDR3 covers 14 residues. Sequencing was performed on blood. The source is a female donor with papillary thyroid cancer or a benign thyroid nodule (not recorded which). Some clones in this sample may be carry-over from other donors' samples. V gene TRBV29-1 combines with J gene TRBJ1-1; TRBD1 matches 11 bases. In DNA form, the CDR3 reads TGCAGCGTCCGGTCCGGGACAGGGGGCACTGAAGCTTTCTTT. It codes for CSVRSGTGGTEAFF.